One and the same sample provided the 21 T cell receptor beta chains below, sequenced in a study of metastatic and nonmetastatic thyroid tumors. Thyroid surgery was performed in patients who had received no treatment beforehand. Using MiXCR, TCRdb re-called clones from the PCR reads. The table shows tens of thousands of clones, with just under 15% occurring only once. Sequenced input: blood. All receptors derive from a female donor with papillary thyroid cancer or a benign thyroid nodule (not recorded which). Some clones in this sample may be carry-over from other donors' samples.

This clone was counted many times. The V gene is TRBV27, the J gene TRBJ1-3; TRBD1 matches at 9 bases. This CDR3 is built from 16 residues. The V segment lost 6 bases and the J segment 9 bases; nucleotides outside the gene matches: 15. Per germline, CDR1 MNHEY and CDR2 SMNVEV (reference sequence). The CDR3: CASRRTGTGTSGTIYF. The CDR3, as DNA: TGTGCCAGCAGACGAACCGGGACAGGGACCTCCGGCACCATATATTTT.

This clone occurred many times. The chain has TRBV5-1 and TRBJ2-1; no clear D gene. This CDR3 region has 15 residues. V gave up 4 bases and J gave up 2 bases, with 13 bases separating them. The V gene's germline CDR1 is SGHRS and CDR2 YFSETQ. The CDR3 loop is CASSLDLAPYNEQFF. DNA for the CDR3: TGCGCCAGCAGCCTAGACTTGGCCCCCTACAATGAGCAGTTCTTC.

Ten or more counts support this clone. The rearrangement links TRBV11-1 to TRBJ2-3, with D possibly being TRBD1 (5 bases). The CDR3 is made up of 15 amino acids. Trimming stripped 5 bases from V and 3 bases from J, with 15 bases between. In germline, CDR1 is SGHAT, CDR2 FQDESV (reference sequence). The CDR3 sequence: CASSQDQGFTDTQYF. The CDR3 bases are TGTGCCAGCAGCCAAGATCAGGGCTTTACAGATACGCAGTATTTT.

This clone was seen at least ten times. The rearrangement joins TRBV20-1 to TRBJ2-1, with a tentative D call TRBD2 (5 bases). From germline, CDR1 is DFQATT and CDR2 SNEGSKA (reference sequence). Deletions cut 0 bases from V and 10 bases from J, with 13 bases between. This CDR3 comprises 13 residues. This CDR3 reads CSARDRRSGEQFF. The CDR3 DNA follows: TGCAGTGCTAGAGATCGCCGGTCGGGAGAGCAGTTCTTC.

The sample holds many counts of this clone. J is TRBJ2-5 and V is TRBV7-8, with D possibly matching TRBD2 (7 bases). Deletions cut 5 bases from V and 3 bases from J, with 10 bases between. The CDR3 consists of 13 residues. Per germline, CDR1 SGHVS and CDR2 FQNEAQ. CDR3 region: CASSPGGEETQYF. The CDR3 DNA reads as TGTGCCAGCAGCCCGGGGGGCGAAGAGACCCAGTACTTC. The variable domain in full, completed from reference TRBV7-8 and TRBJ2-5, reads GAGVSQSPRYKVAKRGQDVALRCDPISGHVSLFWYQQALGQGPEFLTYFQNEAQLDKSGLPSDRFFAERPEGSVSTLKIQRTQQEDSAVYLCASSPGGEETQYFGPGTRLLVL.

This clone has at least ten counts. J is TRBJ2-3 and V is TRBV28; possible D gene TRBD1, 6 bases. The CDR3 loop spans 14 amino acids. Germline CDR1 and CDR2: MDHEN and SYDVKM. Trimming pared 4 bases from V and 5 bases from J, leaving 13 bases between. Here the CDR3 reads CASSWEQGKDTQYF. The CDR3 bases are TGTGCCAGCAGTTGGGAGCAGGGGAAAGATACGCAGTATTTT.

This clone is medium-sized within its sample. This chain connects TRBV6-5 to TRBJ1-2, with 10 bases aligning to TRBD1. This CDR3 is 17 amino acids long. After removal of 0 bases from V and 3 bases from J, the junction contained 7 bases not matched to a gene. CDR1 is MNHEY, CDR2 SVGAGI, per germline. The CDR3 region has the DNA TGTGCCAGCAGTTACTCGAGGCAGACAGGGGGCTACTATGGCTACACCTTC. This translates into CASSYSRQTGGYYGYTF.

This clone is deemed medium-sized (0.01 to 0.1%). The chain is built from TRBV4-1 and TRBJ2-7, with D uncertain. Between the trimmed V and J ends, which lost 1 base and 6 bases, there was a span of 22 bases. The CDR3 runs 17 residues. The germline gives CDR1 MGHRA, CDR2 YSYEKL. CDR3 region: CASSQVGARTSQREQYF. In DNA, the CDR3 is TGCGCCAGCAGCCAAGTCGGTGCTCGGACGTCACAACGCGAGCAGTACTTC.

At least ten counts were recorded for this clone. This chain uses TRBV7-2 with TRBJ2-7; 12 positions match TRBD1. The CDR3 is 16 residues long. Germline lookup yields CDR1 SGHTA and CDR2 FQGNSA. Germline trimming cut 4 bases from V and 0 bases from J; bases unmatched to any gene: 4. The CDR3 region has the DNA TGTGCCAGCAGCTCGCGGGACAGGGGGCACTCCTACGAGCAGTACTTC. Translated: CASSSRDRGHSYEQYF.

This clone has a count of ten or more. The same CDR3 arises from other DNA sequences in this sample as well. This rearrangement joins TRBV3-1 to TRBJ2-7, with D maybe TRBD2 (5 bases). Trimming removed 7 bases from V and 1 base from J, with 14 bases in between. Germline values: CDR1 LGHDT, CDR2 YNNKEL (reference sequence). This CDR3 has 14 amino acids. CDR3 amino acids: CASTLSAASYEQYF. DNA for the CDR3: TGTGCCAGCACCCTATCAGCGGCGTCCTACGAGCAGTACTTC.

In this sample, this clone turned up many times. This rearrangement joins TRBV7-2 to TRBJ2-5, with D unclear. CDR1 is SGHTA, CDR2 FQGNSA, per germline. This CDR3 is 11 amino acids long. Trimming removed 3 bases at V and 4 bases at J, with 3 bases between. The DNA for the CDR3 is TGTGCCAGCAGCTTCAGAGAGACCCAGTACTTC. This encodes CASSFRETQYF.

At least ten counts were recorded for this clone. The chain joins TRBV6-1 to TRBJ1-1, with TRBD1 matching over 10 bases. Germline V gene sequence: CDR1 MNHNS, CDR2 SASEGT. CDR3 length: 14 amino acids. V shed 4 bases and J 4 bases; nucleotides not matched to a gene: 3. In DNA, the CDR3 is TGTGCCAGCAGTGGACAGGGGGCGAGCACTGAAGCTTTCTTT. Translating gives CASSGQGASTEAFF.

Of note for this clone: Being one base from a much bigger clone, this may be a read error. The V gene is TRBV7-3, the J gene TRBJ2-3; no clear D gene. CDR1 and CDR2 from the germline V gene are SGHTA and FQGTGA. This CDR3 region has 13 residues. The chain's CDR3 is CASSFGCTDTQYF. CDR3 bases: TGTGCCAGTAGCTTCGGGTGCACAGATACGCAGTATTTT.

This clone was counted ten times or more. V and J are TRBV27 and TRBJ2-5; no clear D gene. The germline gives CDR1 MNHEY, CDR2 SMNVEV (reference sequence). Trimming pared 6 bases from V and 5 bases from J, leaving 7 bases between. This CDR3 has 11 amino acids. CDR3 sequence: CASSYGETQYF. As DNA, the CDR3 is TGTGCCAGCAGCTACGGGGAGACCCAGTACTTC.

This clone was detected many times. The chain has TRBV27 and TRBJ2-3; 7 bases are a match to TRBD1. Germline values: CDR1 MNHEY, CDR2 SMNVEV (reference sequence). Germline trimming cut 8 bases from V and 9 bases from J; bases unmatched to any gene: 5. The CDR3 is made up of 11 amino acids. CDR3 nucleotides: TGTGCCAGCGTGACAGGGTTCACGCAGTATTTT. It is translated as CASVTGFTQYF.

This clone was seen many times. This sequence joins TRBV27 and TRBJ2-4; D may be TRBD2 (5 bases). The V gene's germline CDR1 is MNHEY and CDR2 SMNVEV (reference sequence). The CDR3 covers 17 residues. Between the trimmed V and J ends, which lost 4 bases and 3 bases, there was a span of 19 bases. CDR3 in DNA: TGTGCCAGCAGTTCTACTTACTCAGTCCGGGGCAAAAACATTCAGTACTTC. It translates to CASSSTYSVRGKNIQYF.

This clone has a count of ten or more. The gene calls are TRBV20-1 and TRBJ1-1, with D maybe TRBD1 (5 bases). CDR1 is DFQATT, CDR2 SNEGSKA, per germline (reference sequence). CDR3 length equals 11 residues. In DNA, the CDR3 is TGCAGCGCCGAGGGGAGGTCTGAAGCTTTCTTT. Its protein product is CSAEGRSEAFF.

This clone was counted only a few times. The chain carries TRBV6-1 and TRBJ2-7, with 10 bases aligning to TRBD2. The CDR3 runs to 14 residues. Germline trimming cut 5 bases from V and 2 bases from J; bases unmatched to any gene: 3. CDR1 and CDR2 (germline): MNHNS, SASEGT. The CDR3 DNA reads TGTGCCAGCAGTAGGACTAGCGGAACCTACGAGCAGTACTTC. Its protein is CASSRTSGTYEQYF.

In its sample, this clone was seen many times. The CDR3 region is CASCLRGGQPQHF. The CDR3 DNA follows: TGTGCCAGCTGTCTCAGGGGGGGTCAGCCCCAGCATTTT. V gene TRBV6-1 combines with J gene TRBJ1-5, with 7 bases fitting TRBD1. CDR1 is MNHNS and CDR2 is SASEGT in the germline V gene. V lost 8 bases, J lost 6 bases, and 7 bases stayed unmatched. CDR3 size: 13 residues.

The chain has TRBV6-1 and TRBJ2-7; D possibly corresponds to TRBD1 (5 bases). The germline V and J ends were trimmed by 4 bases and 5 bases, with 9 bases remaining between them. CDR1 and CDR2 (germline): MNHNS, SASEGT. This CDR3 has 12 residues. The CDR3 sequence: CASSVQGHEQYF. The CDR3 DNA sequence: TGTGCCAGCAGTGTTCAGGGCCACGAGCAGTACTTC.

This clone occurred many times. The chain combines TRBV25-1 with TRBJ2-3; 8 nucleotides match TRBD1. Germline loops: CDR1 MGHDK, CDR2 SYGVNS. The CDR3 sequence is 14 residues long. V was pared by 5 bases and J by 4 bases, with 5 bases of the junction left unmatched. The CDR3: CASSPLQGADTQYF. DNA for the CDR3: TGTGCCAGCAGTCCCCTACAGGGGGCAGATACGCAGTATTTT.